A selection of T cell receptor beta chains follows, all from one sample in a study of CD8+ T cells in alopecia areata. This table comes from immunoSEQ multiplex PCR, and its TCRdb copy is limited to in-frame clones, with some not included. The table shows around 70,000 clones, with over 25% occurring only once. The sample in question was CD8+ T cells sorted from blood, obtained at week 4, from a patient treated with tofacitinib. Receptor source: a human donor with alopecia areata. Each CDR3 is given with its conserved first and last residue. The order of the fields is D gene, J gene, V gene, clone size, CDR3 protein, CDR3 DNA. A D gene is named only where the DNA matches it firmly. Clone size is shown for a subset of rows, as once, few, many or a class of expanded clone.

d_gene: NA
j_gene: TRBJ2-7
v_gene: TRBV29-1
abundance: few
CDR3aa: CSVEASYEQYF
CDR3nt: TGCAGCGTGGAAGCATCCTACGAGCAGTACTTC

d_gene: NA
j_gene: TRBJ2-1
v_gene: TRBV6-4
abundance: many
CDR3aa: CASSYTREGNEQFF
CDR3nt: TGTGCCAGCAGTTACACACGGGAAGGCAATGAGCAGTTCTTC

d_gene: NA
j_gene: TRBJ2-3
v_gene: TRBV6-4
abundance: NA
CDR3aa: CASSEGTSSTDTQYF
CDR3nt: TGTGCCAGCAGTGAGGGGACTTCTAGCACAGATACGCAGTATTTT

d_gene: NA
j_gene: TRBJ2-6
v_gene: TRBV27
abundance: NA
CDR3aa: CASSLRGTGANVLTF
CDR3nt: TGTGCCAGCAGTTTAAGGGGAACTGGGGCCAACGTCCTGACTTTC

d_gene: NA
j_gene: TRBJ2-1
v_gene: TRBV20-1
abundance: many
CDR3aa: CSAPLWNEQFF
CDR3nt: TGCAGTGCTCCGTTGTGGAATGAGCAGTTCTTC

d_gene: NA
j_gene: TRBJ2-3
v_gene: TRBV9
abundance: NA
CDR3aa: CASSVDSDTQYF
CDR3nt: TGTGCCAGCAGCGTAGATTCAGATACGCAGTATTTT

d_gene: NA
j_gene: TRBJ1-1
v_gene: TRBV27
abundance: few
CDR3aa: CASSFWGSAAFF
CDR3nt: TGTGCCAGCAGTTTTTGGGGGTCCGCGGCTTTCTTT

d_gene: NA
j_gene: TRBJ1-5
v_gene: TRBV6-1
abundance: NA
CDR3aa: CASSEPVSYSNQPQHF
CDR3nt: TGTGCCAGCAGTGAGCCTGTGAGCTATAGCAATCAGCCCCAGCATTTT

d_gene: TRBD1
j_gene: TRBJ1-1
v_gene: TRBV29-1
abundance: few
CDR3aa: CSVEGDRALTEAFF
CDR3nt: TGCAGCGTTGAAGGGGACAGGGCTCTCACTGAAGCTTTCTTT

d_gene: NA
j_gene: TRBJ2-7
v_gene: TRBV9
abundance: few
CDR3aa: CASSVDRSSYEQYF
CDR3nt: TGTGCCAGCAGCGTAGACCGAAGCTCCTACGAGCAGTACTTC

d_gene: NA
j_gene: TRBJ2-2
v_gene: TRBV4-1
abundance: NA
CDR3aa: CASGGALGTGELFF
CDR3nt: TGCGCCAGCGGGGGGGCTCTGGGCACCGGGGAGCTGTTTTTT

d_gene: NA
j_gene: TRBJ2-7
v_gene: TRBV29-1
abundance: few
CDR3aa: CSGVQGTYEQYF
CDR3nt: TGCAGCGGCGTACAGGGTACCTACGAGCAGTACTTC

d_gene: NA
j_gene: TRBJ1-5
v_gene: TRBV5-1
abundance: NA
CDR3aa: CASSRGRNQPQHF
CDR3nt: TGCGCCAGCAGCCGTGGCCGCAACCAGCCCCAGCATTTT

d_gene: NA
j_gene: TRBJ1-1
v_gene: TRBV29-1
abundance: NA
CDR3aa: CSVAGLTTTEAFF
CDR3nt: TGCAGCGTTGCGGGACTCACGACCACTGAAGCTTTCTTT

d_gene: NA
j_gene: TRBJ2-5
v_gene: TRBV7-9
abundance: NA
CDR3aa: CASSPTSQETQYF
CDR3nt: TGTGCCAGCAGCCCGACTAGCCAAGAGACCCAGTACTTC

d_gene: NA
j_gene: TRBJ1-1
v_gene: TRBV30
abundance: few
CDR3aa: CAWSSTGGGAFF
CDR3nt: TGTGCCTGGAGTTCGACCGGCGGGGGTGCTTTCTTT

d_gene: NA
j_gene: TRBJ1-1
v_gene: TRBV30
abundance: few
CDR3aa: CAWSEWDLQAFF
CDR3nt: TGTGCCTGGAGTGAGTGGGATCTGCAAGCTTTCTTT

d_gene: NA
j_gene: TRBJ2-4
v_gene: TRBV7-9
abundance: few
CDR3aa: CASSATPTDAENIQYF
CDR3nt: TGTGCCAGCAGCGCCACCCCCACCGACGCAGAAAACATTCAGTACTTC

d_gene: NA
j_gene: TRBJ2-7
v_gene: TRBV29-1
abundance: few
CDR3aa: CSVEDYEQYF
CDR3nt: TGCAGCGTTGAAGACTACGAGCAGTACTTC

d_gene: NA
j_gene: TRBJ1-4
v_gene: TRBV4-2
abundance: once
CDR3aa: CASSPLGREGTTNEKLFF
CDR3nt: TGTGCCAGCAGCCCCTTAGGCAGGGAGGGTACGACTAATGAAAAACTGTTTTTT

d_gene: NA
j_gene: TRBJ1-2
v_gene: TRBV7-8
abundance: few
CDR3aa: CASSLARQATNYGYTF
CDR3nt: TGTGCCAGCAGCTTAGCACGGCAGGCGACTAACTATGGCTACACCTTC

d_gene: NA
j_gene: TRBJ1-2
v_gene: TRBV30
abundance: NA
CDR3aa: CAWTTLTRGAYGYTF
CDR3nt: TGTGCCTGGACAACTTTGACGCGGGGGGCCTATGGCTACACCTTC

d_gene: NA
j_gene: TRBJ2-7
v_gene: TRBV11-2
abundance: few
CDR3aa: CASMPTGRTISYEQYF
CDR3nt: TGTGCCAGCATGCCCACGGGACGTACAATTTCCTACGAGCAGTACTTC

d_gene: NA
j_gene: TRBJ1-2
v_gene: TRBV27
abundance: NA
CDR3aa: CASSLPDRSYTF
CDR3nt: TGTGCCAGCAGCCTTCCCGACAGGTCATACACCTTC

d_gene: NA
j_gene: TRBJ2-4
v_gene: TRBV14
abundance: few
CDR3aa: CASSPTTLGGDIQYF
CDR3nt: TGTGCCAGCTCACCCACAACCCTAGGAGGCGACATTCAGTACTTC

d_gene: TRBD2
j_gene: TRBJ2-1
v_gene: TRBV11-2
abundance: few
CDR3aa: CASSLLAGVYNEQFF
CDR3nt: TGTGCCAGCAGCCTACTAGCGGGTGTCTACAATGAGCAGTTCTTC

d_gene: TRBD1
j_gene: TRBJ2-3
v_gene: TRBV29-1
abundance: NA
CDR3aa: CSVLDRDFTDTQYF
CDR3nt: TGCAGCGTCCTGGACAGGGACTTCACAGATACGCAGTATTTT

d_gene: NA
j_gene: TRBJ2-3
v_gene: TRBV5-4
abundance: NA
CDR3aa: CASNVKPGQIVLDTQYF
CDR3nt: TGTGCCAGCAACGTAAAGCCGGGACAAATTGTATTAGATACGCAGTATTTT